This note documents a single T cell receptor (beta chain) sequence. Its antigen remains unidentified. Treatment specified: roughly 10-day PBMC culture with coronavirus spike peptide pools or control peptides (ViraFEST assay). Once peptide pools had expanded antigen-specific T cells, ViraFEST sequenced TCRs. This sample was included in a study of vaccination and CD4 T cells after COVID-19. The overall study: Convalescent donors totaled six males and four females, including two who were Hispanic.

This CDR3 contains 11 residues. Cultured CD4+ T cell DNA underwent sequencing with the Oncomine TCR Beta short-read assay. TCRdb re-called the PCR reads with MiXCR, one entry per CDR3 protein. The repertoire includes about 14,000 distinct CDR3 sequences, around 60% of them detected once, and less than 7% sits in the top ten. V and J are TRBV21-1 and TRBJ1-6. TRBV21-1 constitutes a pseudogene. The clonotype comes from a human donor who had recovered from COVID-19. Sequencing was carried out using CD4+ T cells from blood, cultured in vitro. The CDR3 DNA reads as TGTCGGCAGACTTATAATTCACCCCTCCACTTT. It translates to CRQTYNSPLHF.